This TCR beta chain came from a study of blood T cell repertoires in COVID-19. The CDR3 covers 14 residues. Trimming removed 2 bases from V and 4 bases from J, with 8 bases in between. Per the germline V gene, CDR1 is WSHSY and CDR2 is SAAADI. Data came from immunoSEQ multiplex PCR; TCRdb stores just in-frame clones and leaves some out. The sample includes about 200,000 clones, more than 75% seen only once; the top ten take approximately 8%. This receptor was obtained from a woman aged 55-70 years with COVID-19, enrolled during active disease. The sample taken for sequencing was peripheral blood. The rearrangement joins TRBV10-2 to TRBJ2-2; no definite D call. The CDR3 loop is CASSENLPTGELFF. In DNA, the CDR3 is TGCGCCAGCAGTGAGAACCTACCCACCGGGGAGCTGTTTTTT.